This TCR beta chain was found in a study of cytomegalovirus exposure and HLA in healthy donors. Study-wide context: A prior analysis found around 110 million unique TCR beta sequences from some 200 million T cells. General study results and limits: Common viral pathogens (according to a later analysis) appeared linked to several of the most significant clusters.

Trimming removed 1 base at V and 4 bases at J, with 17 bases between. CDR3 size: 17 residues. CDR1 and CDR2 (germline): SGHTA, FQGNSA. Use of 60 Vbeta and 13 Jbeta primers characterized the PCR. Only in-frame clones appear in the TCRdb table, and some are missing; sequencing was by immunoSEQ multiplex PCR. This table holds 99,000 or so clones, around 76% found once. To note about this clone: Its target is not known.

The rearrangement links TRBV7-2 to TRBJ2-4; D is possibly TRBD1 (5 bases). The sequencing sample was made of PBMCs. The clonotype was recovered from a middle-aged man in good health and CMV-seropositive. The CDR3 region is CASSLGVGVIEKNIQYF. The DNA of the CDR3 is TGTGCCAGCAGCTTAGGGGTAGGGGTCATAGAGAAAAACATTCAGTACTTC.